This entry features one T cell receptor beta chain sequence. The antigen remains undetermined. These data belong to a study of radiation and T cells in renal cell carcinoma. The study's findings and limits: Baseline intratumoral clonotype presence is unknown without pretreatment biopsies. Top tumor clonotypes rose in blood 2 weeks post-radiation, then contracted.

Profiled with immunoSEQ multiplex PCR; TCRdb holds only in-frame clones, not every one. The sample includes more than 20,000 clones, over 75% of them seen just once. Time point indicated: blood 2 weeks post-SBRT. This sample's treatment: 15 Gy SBRT to primary tumor, nephrectomy 4 weeks later. Blood was sampled at baseline, 2 weeks and 4 weeks after SBRT. The TCR was taken from a man aged 60 to 75 with renal cell carcinoma. Source: blood, taken from a patient whose treatment included radiotherapy and nephrectomy.

The CDR3 protein is CASSRTGTGGNTIYF. The CDR3 nucleotides are TGCGCCAGCAGCCGGACCGGGACAGGCGGAAACACCATATATTTT. V is TRBV4-3 and J is TRBJ1-3; 8 positions agree with TRBD1. Germline V gene lookup returns CDR1 LGHNA and CDR2 YSLEER. The CDR3 loop spans 15 amino acids. Germline trimming cut 4 bases from V and 4 bases from J; bases unmatched to any gene: 6.